The clone carrying this TCR beta chain showed up many times. Its target is not known. Every sequencing run produced over 160 million TCR-beta sequences that came from 15-18 subjects. TCRdb used MiXCR to reprocess the 5' RACE reads, holding one entry per CDR3 protein. The sample has 55,000 to 75,000 distinct CDR3 sequences, less than 2.5% seen once. The record originates from a study of neurological immune-mediated disorders. Overall study findings and caveats: The highest TCR clonal expansion occurred in HTLV-1-associated myelopathy; multiple sclerosis fell below healthy controls.

Sequenced material: PBMCs. This clonotype originated in a man aged 50 to 60 with multiple sclerosis.

The CDR3 here is CASTSGTVRGYEQYF. The CDR3 DNA follows: TGTGCCAGCACGTCGGGGACAGTGCGCGGTTACGAGCAGTACTTC. This rearrangement joins TRBV5-6 to TRBJ2-7; 7 bases are shared with TRBD1. CDR3 length: 15 amino acids. From germline, CDR1 is SGHDT and CDR2 YYEEEE. Trimming at V came to 6 bases and at J to 4 bases, leaving 13 bases not matched to a gene.